The present T cell receptor beta chain was sequenced within a study of T cells in localized non-small cell lung cancer. Findings of the study overall: A median of around 60 of the top 100 tumor clones appeared in adjacent lung, which was paired and uninvolved. Higher blood T cell density tracked longer overall survival. Without multi-region sequencing, intratumor heterogeneity could not be excluded. Uninvolved adjacent lung showed peak T cell clonality, exceeding tumor.

The data were produced by immunoSEQ multiplex PCR, yet TCRdb's version contains in-frame clones alone and is incomplete. The sample yields roughly 3,900 clones, around two fifths seen once. A note on this clone: Its specificity is not known.

This CDR3 contains 16 residues. This sequence originates from a woman aged 35 to 70 with stage I lung adenocarcinoma. V is TRBV1 and J is TRBJ2-5; TRBD2, the table's D call, was not compared with the DNA. TRBV1 is flagged as a pseudogene. The sample here was lung tumor tissue, taken before any cancer treatment. CDR3 loop: CANSQDPLAAQETQYF. The CDR3 coding sequence is TGCGCCAACAGCCAAGACCCCCTAGCAGCTCAAGAGACCCAGTACTTC.